A single sample gave rise to the 9 T cell receptor beta chains below, sequenced in a study of OX40 agonist ivuxolimab in advanced cancers. Assay: immunoSEQ multiplex PCR; the TCRdb copy retains only in-frame clones and omits some. The data show tens of thousands of clones, with almost 90% seen just once and about 0.8% held by the top ten. Sequenced material: CD4+ or CD8+ T cells sorted from blood, taken in a trial of the OX40 agonist ivuxolimab. Every receptor here comes from an adult with an advanced solid tumor such as melanoma, head and neck, liver or kidney cancer.

The V and J genes are TRBV2 and TRBJ2-5; 11 positions agree with TRBD2. CDR1 and CDR2 (germline): SNHLY, FYNNEI. The CDR3 extends over 15 amino acids. After removal of 11 bases from V and 9 bases from J, the junction contained 17 bases not matched to a gene. The CDR3 DNA sequence: TGTGCCGGGAGTCTCGGACTAGCGGGCGATCGGGCCCAGTACTTC. This gives the protein CAGSLGLAGDRAQYF.

This clone was detected only once. The chain combines TRBV2 with TRBJ2-7; D call uncertain. The germline V and J ends were trimmed by 6 bases and 4 bases, with 7 bases remaining between them. The CDR3 runs 11 residues. Germline V CDR1 and CDR2: SNHLY, FYNNEI. CDR3 coding DNA: TGTGCCAGCAGCCTCACATACGAGCAGTACTTC. As protein: CASSLTYEQYF.

This clone showed up just a few times. The chain couples TRBV19 to TRBJ2-2; maybe TRBD2 (6 bases). The germline CDR1 and CDR2 sequences are LNHDA and SQIVND (reference sequence). V dropped 4 bases and J dropped 5 bases, with 11 bases sitting between them. This CDR3 is 14 amino acids long. CDR3 nucleotide sequence: TGTGCCAGTAGTACAGGGACTGGTACCGGGGAGCTGTTTTTT. Protein: CASSTGTGTGELFF.

This chain links TRBV28 with TRBJ1-1; D is unresolved. The germline gives CDR1 MDHEN, CDR2 SYDVKM. The CDR3 is 12 amino acids. V lost 4 bases and J 1 base, leaving 4 bases between the germline ends. The DNA for the CDR3 is TGTGCCAGCAGTTATACGAACACTGAAGCTTTCTTT. Its translation is CASSYTNTEAFF.

In this sample, this clone turned up once. The CDR3 DNA is TGTGCCAGCAGCTTGTACGGTCCAGGGAGAAATGAGCAGTTCTTC. Its translation is CASSLYGPGRNEQFF. The chain is built from TRBV5-4 and TRBJ2-1; either TRBD1 or TRBD2 may fit D (5 bases each). This CDR3 is 15 amino acids long. Trimming pared 1 base from V and 7 bases from J, leaving 15 bases between. The V gene's germline CDR1 is SGHNT and CDR2 YYREEE (reference sequence).

The rearrangement joins TRBV29-1 to TRBJ2-1; 15 positions agree with TRBD2. V lost 5 bases to trimming and J lost 7 bases; unmatched junction nucleotides: 3. Germline V gene data show CDR1 as SQVTM and CDR2 as ANQGSEA. There are 14 residues in the CDR3. DNA of the CDR3: TGCAGCGTTCATGGACTAGCGGGAGGGAATGAGCAGTTCTTC. Its translation is CSVHGLAGGNEQFF.

The chain carries TRBV5-1 and TRBJ2-2, with TRBD2 matching over 8 bases. The CDR3 is made up of 18 amino acids. V lost 4 bases to trimming and J lost 5 bases; unmatched junction nucleotides: 16. Germline CDR1 is SGHRS and CDR2 is YFSETQ. The CDR3, as DNA: TGCGCCAGCAGCCCCAGGGGTAGCGGGAATAGTTGGACCGGGGAGCTGTTTTTT. It yields the protein CASSPRGSGNSWTGELFF.

The V and J genes are TRBV5-5 and TRBJ1-5; D not certain. From germline, CDR1 is SGHKS and CDR2 YYEKEE (reference sequence). Trimming shortened V by 1 base and J by 0 bases, and 11 bases separated the two germline ends. This CDR3 has 16 amino acids. CDR3 loop: CASSLSAGHSNQPQHF. The CDR3 DNA follows: TGTGCCAGCAGCTTGTCCGCCGGTCATAGCAATCAGCCCCAGCATTTT. Based on the CDR3 plus reference TRBV5-5 and TRBJ1-5, the full variable domain is DAGVTQSPTHLIKTRGQQVTLRCSPISGHKSVSWYQQVLGQGPQFIFQYYEKEERGRGNFPDRFSARQFPNYSSELNVNALLLGDSALYLCASSLSAGHSNQPQHFGDGTRLSIL.

V is TRBV19 and J is TRBJ2-5; the D is unclear. V shed 7 bases and J shed 3 bases, with 12 bases lying between them. The CDR3 has 13 amino acids. Germline V gene sequence: CDR1 LNHDA, CDR2 SQIVND (reference sequence). The CDR3 is CASKGWQEETQYF. CDR3 sequence (DNA): TGTGCCAGTAAAGGTTGGCAGGAAGAGACCCAGTACTTC.